Included here is one T cell receptor beta chain sequence, with context. Per germline, CDR1 KGHSH and CDR2 LQKENI. Trimming at V came to 6 bases and at J to 8 bases, leaving 16 bases not matched to a gene. The CDR3 consists of 16 residues. This sample is part of a study of blood T cell repertoires in COVID-19. Study-wide context: Spain, Italy and the United States supplied samples that represented acute and convalescent COVID-19. Sources were T cells, B-cell-depleted T cells, or PBMCs; the material itself was cDNA or gDNA.

In the original processing: Reference gene primers were amplified, and this amplification served to estimate nucleated cell counts. TCRdb keeps only in-frame clones here, not all; method: immunoSEQ multiplex PCR. V and J calls and clone size are copied from that table; D and trimming were computed from the DNA. The data hold 95,000 to 110,000 clones, with around 90% observed a single time. The V gene is TRBV18, the J gene TRBJ1-2; 9 nucleotides align to TRBD1. The sample was peripheral blood. The sequence was collected from a human donor in a cohort sampled during active COVID-19. The CDR3 nucleotides are TGTGCCAGCTCCATGGTACCCCAACAGGGGGCCTGGGGCTACACCTTC. Residues: CASSMVPQQGAWGYTF.